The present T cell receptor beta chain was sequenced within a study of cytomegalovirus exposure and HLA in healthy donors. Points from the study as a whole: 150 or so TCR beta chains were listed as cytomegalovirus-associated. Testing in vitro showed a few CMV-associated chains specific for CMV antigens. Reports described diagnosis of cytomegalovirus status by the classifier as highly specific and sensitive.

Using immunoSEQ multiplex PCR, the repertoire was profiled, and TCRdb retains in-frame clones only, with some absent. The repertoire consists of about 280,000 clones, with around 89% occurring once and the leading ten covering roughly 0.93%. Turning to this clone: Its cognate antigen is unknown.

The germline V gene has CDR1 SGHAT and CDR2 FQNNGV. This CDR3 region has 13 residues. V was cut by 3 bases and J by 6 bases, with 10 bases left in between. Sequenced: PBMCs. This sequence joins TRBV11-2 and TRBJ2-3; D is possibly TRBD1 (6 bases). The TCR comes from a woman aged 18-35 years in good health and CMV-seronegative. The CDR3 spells CASSLWGLDTQYF. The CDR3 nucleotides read TGTGCCAGCAGCTTGTGGGGGCTTGATACGCAGTATTTT.